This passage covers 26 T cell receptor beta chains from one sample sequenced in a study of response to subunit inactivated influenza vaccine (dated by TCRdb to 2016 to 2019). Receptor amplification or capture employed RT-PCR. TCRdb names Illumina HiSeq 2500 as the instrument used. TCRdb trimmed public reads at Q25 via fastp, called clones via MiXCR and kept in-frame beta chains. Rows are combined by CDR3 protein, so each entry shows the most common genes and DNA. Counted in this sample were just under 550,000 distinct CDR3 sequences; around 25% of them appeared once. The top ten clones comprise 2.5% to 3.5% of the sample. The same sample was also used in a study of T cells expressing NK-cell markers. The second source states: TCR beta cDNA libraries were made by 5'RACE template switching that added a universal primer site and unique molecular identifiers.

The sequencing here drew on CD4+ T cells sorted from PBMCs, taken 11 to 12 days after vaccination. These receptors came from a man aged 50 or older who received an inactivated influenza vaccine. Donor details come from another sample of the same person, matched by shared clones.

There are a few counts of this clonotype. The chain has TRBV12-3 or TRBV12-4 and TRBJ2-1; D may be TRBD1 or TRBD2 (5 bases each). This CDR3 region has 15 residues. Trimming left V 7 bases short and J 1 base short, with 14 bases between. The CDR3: CASKEGRPSYNEQFF. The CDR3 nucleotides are TGTGCCAGCAAAGAGGGACGGCCATCCTACAATGAGCAGTTCTTC.

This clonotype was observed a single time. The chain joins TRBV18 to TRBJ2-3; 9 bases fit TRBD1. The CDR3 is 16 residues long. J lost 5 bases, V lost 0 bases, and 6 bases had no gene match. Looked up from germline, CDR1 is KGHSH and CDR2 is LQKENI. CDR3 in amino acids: CASSPPTGQGLDTQYF. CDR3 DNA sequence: TGTGCCAGCTCACCACCGACGGGACAGGGATTAGATACGCAGTATTTT.

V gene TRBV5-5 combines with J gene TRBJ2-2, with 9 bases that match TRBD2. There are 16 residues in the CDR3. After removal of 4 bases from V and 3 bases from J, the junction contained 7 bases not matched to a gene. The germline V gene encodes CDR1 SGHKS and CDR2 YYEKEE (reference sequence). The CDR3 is CASSPPSGRHTGELFF. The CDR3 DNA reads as TGTGCCAGCAGCCCACCGAGCGGGAGGCACACCGGGGAGCTGTTTTTT.

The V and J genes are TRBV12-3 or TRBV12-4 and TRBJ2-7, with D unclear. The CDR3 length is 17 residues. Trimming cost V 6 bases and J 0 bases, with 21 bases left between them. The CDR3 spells CASSTSGRMPFSYEQYF. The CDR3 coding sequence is TGTGCCAGCAGCACGTCAGGCCGCATGCCTTTCTCCTACGAGCAGTACTTC.

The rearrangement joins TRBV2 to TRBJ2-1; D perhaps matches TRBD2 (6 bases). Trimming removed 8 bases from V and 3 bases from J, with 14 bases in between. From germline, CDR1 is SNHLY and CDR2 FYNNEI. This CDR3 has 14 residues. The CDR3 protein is CASRREELYNEQFF. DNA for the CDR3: TGTGCCAGCCGGAGGGAGGAGCTCTACAATGAGCAGTTCTTC.

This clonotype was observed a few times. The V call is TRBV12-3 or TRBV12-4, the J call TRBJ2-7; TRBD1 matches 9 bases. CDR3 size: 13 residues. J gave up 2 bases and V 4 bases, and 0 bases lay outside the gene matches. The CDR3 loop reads CASSWDRAYEQYF. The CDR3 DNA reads TGTGCCAGCAGTTGGGACAGGGCCTACGAGCAGTACTTC.

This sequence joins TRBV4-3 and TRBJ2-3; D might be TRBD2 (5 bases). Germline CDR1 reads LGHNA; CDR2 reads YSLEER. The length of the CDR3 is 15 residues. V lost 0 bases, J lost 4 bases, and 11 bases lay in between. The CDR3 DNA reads TGCGCCAGCAGCCAAGACGACCACGGGGCAGATACGCAGTATTTT. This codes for CASSQDDHGADTQYF.

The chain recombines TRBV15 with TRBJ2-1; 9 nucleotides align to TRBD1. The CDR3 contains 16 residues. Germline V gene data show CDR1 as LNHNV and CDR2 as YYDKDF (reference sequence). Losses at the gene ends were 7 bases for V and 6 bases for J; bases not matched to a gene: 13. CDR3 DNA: TGTGCCACCACCCCAGGGGGGGACAGGGTGGGCAATGAGCAGTTCTTC. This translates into CATTPGGDRVGNEQFF.

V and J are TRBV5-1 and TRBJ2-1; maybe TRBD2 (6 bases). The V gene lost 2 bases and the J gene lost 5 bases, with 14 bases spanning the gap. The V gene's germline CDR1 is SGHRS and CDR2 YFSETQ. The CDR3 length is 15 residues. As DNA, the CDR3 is TGCGCCAGCAGCTTTACGGGAGAGAAAAACAATGAGCAGTTCTTC. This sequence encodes CASSFTGEKNNEQFF. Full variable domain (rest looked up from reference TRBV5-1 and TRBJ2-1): KAGVTQTPRYLIKTRGQQVTLSCSPISGHRSVSWYQQTPGQGLQFLFEYFSETQRNKGNFPGRFSGRQFSNSRSEMNVSTLELGDSALYLCASSFTGEKNNEQFFGPGTRLTVL.

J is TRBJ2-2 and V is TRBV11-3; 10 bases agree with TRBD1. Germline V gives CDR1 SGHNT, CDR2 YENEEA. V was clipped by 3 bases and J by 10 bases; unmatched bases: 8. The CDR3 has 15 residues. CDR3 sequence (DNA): TGTGCCAGCAGCTTGACCGGGACAGGGGTCCCGGAGCTGTTTTTT. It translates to CASSLTGTGVPELFF.

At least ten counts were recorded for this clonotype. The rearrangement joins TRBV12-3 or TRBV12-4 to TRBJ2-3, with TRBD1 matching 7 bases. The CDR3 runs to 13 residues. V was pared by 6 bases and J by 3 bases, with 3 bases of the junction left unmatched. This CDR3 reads CASSLGQTDTQYF. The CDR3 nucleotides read TGTGCCAGCAGCCTGGGACAGACAGATACGCAGTATTTT.

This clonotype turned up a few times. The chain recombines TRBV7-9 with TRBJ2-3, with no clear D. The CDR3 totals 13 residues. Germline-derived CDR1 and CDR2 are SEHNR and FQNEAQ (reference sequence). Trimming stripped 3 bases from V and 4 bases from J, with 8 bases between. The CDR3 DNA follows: TGTGCCAGCAGCTTTAATCGGGCAGATACGCAGTATTTT. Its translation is CASSFNRADTQYF.

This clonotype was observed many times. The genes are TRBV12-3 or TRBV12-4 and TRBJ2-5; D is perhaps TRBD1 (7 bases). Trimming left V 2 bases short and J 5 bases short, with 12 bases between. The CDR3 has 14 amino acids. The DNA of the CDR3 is TGTGCCAGCAGTTTACGACAGGGAGGCGAGACCCAGTACTTC. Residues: CASSLRQGGETQYF.

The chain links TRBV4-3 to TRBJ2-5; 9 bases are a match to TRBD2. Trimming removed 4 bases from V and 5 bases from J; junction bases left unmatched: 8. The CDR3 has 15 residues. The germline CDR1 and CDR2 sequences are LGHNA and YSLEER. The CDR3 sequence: CASSPGSGGRETQYF. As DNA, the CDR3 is TGCGCCAGCAGCCCTGGTAGCGGGGGCCGCGAGACCCAGTACTTC.

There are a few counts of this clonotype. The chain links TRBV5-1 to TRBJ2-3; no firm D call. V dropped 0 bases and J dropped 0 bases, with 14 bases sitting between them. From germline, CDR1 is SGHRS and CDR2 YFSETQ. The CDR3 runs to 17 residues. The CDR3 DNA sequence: TGCGCCAGCAGCTTGGATCTCCGGCCTACTAGCACAGATACGCAGTATTTT. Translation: CASSLDLRPTSTDTQYF.

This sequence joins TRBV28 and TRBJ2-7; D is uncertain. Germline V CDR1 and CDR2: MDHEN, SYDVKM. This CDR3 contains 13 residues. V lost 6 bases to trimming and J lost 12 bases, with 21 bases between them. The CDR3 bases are TGTGCCAGCAGACTCCCCCCGGACGCCCCGCGGTACTTC. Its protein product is CASRLPPDAPRYF.

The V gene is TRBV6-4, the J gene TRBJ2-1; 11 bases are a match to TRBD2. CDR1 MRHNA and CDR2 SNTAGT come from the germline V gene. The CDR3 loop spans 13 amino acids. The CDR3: CVALAGEGNEQFF. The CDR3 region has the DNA TGTGTCGCACTAGCGGGAGAAGGCAATGAGCAGTTCTTC.

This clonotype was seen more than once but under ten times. The chain's CDR3 is CASSFTSTDLYTF. In nucleotides, the CDR3 is TGTGCCAGCAGCTTCACCTCGACGGACCTCTACACCTTC. The chain couples TRBV5-4 to TRBJ1-2; D gene ambiguous. Germline V CDR1 and CDR2: SGHNT, YYREEE (reference sequence). V was cut by 2 bases and J by 10 bases, with 15 bases left in between. The length of the CDR3 is 13 residues.

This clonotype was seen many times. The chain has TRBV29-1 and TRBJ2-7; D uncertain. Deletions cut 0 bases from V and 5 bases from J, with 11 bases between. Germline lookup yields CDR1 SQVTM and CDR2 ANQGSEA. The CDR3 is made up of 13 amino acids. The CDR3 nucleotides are TGCAGCGTTGAAGATGATCTTGGGGACGAGCAGTACTTC. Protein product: CSVEDDLGDEQYF.

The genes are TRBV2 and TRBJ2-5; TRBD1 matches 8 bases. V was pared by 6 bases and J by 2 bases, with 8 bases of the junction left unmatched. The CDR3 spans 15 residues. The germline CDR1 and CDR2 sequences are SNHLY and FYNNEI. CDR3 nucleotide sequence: TGTGCCAGCAGGAACTTCGGGGACAGGCAAGAGACCCAGTACTTC. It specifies CASRNFGDRQETQYF.

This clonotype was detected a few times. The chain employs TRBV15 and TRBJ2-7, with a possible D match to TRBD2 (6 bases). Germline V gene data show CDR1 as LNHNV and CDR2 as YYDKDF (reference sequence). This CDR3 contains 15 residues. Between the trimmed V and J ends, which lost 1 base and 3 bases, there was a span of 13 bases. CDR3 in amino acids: CATSRVTGLGYEQYF. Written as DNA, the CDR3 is TGTGCCACCAGCAGAGTTACGGGACTGGGCTACGAGCAGTACTTC.

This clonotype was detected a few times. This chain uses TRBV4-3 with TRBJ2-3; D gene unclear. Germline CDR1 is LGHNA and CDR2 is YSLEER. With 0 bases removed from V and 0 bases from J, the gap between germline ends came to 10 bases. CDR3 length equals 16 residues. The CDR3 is CASSQDLYGSTDTQYF. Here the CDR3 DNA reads TGCGCCAGCAGCCAAGATCTTTACGGGAGCACAGATACGCAGTATTTT.

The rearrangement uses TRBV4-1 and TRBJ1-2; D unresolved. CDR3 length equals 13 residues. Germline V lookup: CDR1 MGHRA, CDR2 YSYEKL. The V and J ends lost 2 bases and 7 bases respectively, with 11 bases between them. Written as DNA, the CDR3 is TGCGCCAGCAGCCAATCTGGGGTTGGTGGCTACACCTTC. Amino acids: CASSQSGVGGYTF.

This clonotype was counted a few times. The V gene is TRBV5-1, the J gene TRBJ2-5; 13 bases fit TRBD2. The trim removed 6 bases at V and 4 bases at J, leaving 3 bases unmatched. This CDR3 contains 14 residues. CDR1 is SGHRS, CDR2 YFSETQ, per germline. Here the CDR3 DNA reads TGCGCCAGCAAGGGACTAGCGGGGTCAGAGACCCAGTACTTC. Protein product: CASKGLAGSETQYF. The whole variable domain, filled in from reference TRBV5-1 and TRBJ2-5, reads KAGVTQTPRYLIKTRGQQVTLSCSPISGHRSVSWYQQTPGQGLQFLFEYFSETQRNKGNFPGRFSGRQFSNSRSEMNVSTLELGDSALYLCASKGLAGSETQYFGPGTRLLVL.

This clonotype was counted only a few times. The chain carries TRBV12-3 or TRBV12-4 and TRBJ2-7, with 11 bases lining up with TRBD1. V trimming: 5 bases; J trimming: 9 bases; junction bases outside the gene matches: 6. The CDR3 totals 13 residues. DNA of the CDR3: TGTGCCAGCAGTCCCGGGACAGGGGGGTCGCAGTACTTC. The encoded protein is CASSPGTGGSQYF.

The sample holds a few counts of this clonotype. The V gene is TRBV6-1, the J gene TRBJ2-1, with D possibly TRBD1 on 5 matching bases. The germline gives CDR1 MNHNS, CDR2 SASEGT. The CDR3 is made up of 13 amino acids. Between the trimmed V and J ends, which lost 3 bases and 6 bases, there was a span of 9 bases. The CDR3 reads CASSDRVINEQFF. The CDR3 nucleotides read TGTGCCAGCAGTGACAGGGTGATCAATGAGCAGTTCTTC.